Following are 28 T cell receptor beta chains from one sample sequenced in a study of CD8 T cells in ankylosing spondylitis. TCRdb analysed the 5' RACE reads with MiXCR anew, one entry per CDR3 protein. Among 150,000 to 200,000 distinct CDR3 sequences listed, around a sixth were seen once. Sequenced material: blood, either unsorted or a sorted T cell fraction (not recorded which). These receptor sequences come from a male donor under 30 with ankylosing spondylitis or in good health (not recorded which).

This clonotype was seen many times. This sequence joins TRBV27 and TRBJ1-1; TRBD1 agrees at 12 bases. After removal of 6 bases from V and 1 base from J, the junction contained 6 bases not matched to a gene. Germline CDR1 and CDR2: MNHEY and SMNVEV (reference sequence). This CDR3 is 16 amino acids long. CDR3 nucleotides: TGTGCCAGCAGCCCCGGGACAGGGGGCGGGAACACTGAAGCTTTCTTT. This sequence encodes CASSPGTGGGNTEAFF.

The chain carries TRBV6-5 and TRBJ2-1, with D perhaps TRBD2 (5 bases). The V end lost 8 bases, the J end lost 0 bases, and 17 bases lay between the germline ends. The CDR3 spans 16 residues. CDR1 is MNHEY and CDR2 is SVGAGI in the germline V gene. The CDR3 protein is CASAPTGVHSYNEQFF. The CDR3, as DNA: TGTGCCAGCGCCCCTACCGGGGTCCACTCCTACAATGAGCAGTTCTTC.

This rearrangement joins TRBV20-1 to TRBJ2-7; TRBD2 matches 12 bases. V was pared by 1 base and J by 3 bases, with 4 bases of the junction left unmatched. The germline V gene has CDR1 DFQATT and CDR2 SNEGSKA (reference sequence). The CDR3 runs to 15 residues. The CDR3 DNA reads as TGCAGTGCTAGAGTATGGACTAGCGGGAACTACGAGCAGTACTTC. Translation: CSARVWTSGNYEQYF.

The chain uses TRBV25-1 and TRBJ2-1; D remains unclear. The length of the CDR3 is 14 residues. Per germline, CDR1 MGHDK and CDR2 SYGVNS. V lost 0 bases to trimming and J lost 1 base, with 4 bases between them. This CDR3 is CASSEYGSYNEQFF. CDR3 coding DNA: TGTGCCAGCAGTGAATATGGGTCCTACAATGAGCAGTTCTTC.

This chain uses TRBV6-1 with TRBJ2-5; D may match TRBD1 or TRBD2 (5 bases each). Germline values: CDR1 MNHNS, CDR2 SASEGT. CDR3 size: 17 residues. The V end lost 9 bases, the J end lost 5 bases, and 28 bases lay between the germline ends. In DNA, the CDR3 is TGTGCCAGACCGACACCTAGACTGGGCAGTTGGGGGGAGACCCAGTACTTC. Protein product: CARPTPRLGSWGETQYF.

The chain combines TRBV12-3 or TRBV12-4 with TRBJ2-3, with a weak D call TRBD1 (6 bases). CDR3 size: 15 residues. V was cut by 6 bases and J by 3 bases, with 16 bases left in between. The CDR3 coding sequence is TGTGCCAGCAGCCCCCGTCCCCAGGGGACAGATACGCAGTATTTT. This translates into CASSPRPQGTDTQYF.

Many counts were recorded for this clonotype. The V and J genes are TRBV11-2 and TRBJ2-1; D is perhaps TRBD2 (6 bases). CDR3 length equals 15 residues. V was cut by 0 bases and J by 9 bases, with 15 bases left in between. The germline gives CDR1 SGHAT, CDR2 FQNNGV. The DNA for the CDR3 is TGTGCCAGCAGCTTAGAAGTTCGGAGGGCGAGTGAGCAGTTCTTC. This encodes CASSLEVRRASEQFF.

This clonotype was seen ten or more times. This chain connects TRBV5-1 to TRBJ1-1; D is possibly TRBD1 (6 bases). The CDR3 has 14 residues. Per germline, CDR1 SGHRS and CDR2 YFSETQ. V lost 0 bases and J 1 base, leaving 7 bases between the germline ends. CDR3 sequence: CASSLVGANTEAFF. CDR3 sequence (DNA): TGCGCCAGCAGCTTGGTGGGGGCGAACACTGAAGCTTTCTTT. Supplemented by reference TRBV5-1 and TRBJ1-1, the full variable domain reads KAGVTQTPRYLIKTRGQQVTLSCSPISGHRSVSWYQQTPGQGLQFLFEYFSETQRNKGNFPGRFSGRQFSNSRSEMNVSTLELGDSALYLCASSLVGANTEAFFGQGTRLTVV.

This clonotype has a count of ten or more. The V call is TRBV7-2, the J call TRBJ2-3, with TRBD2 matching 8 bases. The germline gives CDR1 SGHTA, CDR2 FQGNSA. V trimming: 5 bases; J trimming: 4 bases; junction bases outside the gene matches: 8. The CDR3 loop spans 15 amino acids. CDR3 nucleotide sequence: TGTGCCAGCAGCGTGGTGGGCGGGGGGCCAGATACGCAGTATTTT. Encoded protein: CASSVVGGGPDTQYF. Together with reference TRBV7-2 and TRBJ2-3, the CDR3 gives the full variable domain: GAGVSQSPSNKVTEKGKDVELRCDPISGHTALYWYRQSLGQGLEFLIYFQGNSAPDKSGLPSDRFSAERTGGSVSTLTIQRTQQEDSAVYLCASSVVGGGPDTQYFGPGTRLTVL.

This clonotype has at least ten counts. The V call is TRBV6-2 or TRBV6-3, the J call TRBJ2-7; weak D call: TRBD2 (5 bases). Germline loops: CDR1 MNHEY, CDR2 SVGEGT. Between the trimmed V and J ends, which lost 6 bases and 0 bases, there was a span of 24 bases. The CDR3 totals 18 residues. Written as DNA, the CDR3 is TGTGCCAGCAGCCCGGGGAGAGTGGCTAGCCTCAGCTCCTACGAGCAGTACGTC. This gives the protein CASSPGRVASLSSYEQYV.

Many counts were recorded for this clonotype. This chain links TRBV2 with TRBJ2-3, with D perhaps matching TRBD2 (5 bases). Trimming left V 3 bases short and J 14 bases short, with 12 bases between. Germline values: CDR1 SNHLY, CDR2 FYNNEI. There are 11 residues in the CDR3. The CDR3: CASSDGLAPYF. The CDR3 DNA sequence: TGTGCCAGCAGTGACGGGCTAGCTCCGTATTTT.

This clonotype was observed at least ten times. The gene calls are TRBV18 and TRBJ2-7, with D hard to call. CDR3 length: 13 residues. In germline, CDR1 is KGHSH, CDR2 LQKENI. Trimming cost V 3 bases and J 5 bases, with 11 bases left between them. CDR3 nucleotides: TGTGCCAGCTCACCCCCCCCTATAGACGAGCAGTACGTC. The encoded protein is CASSPPPIDEQYV.

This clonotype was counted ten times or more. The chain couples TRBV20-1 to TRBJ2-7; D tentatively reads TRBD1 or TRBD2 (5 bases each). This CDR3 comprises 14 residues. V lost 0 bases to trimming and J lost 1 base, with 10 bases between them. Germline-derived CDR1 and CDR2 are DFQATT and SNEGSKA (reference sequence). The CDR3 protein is CSARDRGRSYEQYF. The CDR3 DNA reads TGCAGTGCTAGAGATCGGGGCCGTTCCTACGAGCAGTACTTC.

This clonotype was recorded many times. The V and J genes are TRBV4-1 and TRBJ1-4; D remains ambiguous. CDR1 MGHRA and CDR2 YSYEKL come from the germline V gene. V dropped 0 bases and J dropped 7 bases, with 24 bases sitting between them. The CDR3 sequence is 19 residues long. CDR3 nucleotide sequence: TGCGCCAGCAGCCAAGATCGAGTGGAGGCTACGGGTAGATCTGAAAAACTGTTTTTT. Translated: CASSQDRVEATGRSEKLFF.

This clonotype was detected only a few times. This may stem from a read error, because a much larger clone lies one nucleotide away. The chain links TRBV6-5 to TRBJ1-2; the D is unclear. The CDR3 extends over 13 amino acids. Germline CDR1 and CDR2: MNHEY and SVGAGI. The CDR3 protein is CASSLVPRYGYPF. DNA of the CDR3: TGTGCCAGCAGTTTGGTCCCCCGGTATGGCTACCCCTTC.

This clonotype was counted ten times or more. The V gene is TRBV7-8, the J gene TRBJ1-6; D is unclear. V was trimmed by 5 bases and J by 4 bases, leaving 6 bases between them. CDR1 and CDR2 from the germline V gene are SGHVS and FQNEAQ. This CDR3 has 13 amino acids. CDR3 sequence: CASSLTYNSPLHF. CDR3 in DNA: TGTGCCAGCAGCCTAACGTATAATTCACCCCTCCACTTT. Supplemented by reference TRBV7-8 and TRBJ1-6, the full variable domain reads GAGVSQSPRYKVAKRGQDVALRCDPISGHVSLFWYQQALGQGPEFLTYFQNEAQLDKSGLPSDRFFAERPEGSVSTLKIQRTQQEDSAVYLCASSLTYNSPLHFGNGTRLTVT.

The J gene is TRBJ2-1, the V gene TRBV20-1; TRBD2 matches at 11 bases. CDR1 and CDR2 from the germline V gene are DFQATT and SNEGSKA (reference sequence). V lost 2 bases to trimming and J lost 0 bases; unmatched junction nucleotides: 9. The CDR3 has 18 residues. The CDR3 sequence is CSARRGLAGVSSYNEQFF. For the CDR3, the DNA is TGCAGTGCTAGACGTGGACTAGCGGGCGTCAGCTCCTACAATGAGCAGTTCTTC.

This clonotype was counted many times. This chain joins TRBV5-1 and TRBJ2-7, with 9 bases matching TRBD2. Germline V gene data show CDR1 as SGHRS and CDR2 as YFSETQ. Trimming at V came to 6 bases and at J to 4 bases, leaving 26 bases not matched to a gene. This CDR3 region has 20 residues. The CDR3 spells CASTLIPTRAGGSYGYEQYF. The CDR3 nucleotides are TGCGCCAGCACTCTGATCCCAACCCGCGCGGGAGGGTCCTATGGGTACGAGCAGTACTTC.

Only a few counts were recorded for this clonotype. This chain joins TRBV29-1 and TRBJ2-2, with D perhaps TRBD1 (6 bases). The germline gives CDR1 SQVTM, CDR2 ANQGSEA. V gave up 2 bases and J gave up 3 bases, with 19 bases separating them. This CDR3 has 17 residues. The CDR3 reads CSVEFPGQPSDTGELFF. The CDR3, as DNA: TGCAGCGTTGAATTCCCCGGACAGCCCTCGGACACCGGGGAGCTGTTTTTT.

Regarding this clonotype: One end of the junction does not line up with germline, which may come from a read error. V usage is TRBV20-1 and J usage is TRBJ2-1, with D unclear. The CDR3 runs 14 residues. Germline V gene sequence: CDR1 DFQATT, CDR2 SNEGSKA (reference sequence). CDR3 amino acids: CSARQATSYNEEFF. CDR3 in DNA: TGCAGTGCTAGACAGGCTACCTCCTACAATGAGGAGTTCTTC.

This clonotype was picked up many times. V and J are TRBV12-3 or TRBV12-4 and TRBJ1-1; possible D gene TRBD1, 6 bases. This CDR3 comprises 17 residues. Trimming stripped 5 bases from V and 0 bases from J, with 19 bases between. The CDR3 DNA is TGTGCCAGCAGTCTACACGGCCTACAGGGTTTGAACACTGAAGCTTTCTTT. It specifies CASSLHGLQGLNTEAFF.

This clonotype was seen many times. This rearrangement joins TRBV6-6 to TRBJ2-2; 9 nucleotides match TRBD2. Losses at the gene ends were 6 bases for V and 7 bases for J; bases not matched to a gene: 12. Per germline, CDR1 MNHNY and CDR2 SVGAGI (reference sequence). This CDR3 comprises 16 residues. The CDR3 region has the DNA TGTGCCAGCAGCCGTAGCGGGAGTTCTTTAATCGGGGAGCTGTTTTTT. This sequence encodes CASSRSGSSLIGELFF.

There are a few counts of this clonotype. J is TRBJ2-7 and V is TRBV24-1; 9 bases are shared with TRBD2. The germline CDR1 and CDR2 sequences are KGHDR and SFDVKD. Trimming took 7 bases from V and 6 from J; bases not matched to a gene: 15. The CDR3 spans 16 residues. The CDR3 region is CATSPGSLLAGAEQYV. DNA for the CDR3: TGTGCCACCAGCCCCGGGTCCCTACTAGCGGGCGCCGAGCAGTACGTC.

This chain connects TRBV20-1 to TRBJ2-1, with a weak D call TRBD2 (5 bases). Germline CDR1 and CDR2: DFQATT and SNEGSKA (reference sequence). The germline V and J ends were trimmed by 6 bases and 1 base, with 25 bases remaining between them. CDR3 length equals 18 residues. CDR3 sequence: CSAGPRIVATSSYNEQFF. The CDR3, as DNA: TGCAGTGCCGGCCCCCGTATTGTAGCGACCTCATCCTACAATGAGCAGTTCTTC.

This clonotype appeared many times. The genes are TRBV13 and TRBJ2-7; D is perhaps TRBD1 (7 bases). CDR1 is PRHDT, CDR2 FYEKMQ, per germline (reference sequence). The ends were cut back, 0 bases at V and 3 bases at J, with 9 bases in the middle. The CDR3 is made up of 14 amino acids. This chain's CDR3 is CASSLGQGGYEQYV. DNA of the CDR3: TGTGCCAGCAGCTTAGGCCAGGGGGGCTACGAGCAGTACGTC.

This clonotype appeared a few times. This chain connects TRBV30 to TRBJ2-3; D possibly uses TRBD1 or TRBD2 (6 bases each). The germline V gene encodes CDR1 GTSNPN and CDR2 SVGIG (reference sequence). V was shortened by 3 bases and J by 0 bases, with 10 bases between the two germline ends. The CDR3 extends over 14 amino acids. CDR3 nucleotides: TGTGCCTGGAGAACGGGGGCTAGCACAGATACGCAGTATTTT. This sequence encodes CAWRTGASTDTQYF.

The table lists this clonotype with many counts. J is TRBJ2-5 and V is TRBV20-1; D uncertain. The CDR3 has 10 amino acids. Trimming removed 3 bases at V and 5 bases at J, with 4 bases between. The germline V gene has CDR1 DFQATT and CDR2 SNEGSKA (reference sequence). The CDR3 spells CSARAETQYF. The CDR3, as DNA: TGCAGTGCTAGGGCGGAGACCCAGTACTTC.

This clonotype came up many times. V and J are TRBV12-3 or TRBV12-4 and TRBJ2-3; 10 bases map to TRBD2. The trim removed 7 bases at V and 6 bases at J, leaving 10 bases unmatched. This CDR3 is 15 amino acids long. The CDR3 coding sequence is TGTGCCAGCACCTCGCGGAGCGGGAGGGTGGATACGCAGTATTTT. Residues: CASTSRSGRVDTQYF.